A selection of T cell receptor beta chains follows, all from one sample in a study of CD8 T cells in Susac syndrome. In TCRdb, the immunoSEQ multiplex PCR reads were re-called with MiXCR into one record per CDR3 protein. The sample has some 400,000 distinct CDR3 sequences; approximately 85% are singletons. The material sequenced was CD8+ T cells from PBMCs. Every receptor here comes from a human donor with multiple sclerosis. CDR3s include the opening cysteine and the closing phenylalanine or tryptophan. The D gene is left open where the match is weak. A row's size may be missing; if present it is once, few, many or a size class.

V gene	J gene	CDR3 length	clone size	D gene	CDR3 protein	CDR3 DNA
TRBV29-1	TRBJ1-4	14	-	-	CSVEDRDLNEKLFF	TGCAGCGTTGAAGATAGGGATCTAAATGAAAAACTGTTTTTT
TRBV9	TRBJ2-1	16	-	TRBD1	CASSVVVQGANNEQFF	TGTGCCAGCAGCGTAGTTGTACAGGGGGCGAACAATGAGCAGTTCTTC
TRBV5-6	TRBJ1-1	11	-	-	CASGGLAEAFF	TGTGCCAGCGGTGGGCTGGCTGAAGCTTTCTTT
TRBV7-9	TRBJ1-1	15	-	TRBD1	CASSSRLRTGAEAFF	TGTGCCAGCAGCTCGAGACTACGGACAGGGGCTGAAGCTTTCTTT
TRBV30	TRBJ2-1	14	-	TRBD2	CAWSLGAGDNEQFF	TGTGCCTGGAGTCTAGGCGCGGGAGATAATGAGCAGTTCTTC
TRBV3-1	TRBJ2-1	14	once	-	CASSQESQYNEQFF	TGTGCCAGCAGCCAAGAATCCCAGTACAATGAGCAGTTCTTC
TRBV10-3	TRBJ2-7	13	-	-	CATDASGEPGQYF	TGTGCCACCGACGCATCGGGAGAACCTGGACAGTACTTC
TRBV7-8	TRBJ1-1	20	-	TRBD1	CASSLPKWTGGNGGDTEAFF	TGTGCCAGCAGCTTACCGAAGTGGACAGGGGGCAACGGTGGGGACACTGAAGCTTTCTTT
TRBV5-4	TRBJ1-3	13	-	-	CASSLLSGNTIYF	TGTGCCAGCAGCTTGCTTTCTGGAAACACCATATATTTT
TRBV11-2	TRBJ2-5	16	-	-	CASSTHRRYRSETQYF	TGTGCCAGCAGCACACATAGGCGCTACAGATCCGAGACCCAGTACTTC
TRBV28	TRBJ2-2	16	-	TRBD2	CASSRLAGDNTGELFF	TGTGCCAGCAGTAGACTAGCGGGAGATAACACCGGGGAGCTGTTTTTT
TRBV6-1	TRBJ2-7	14	-	TRBD1	CASIKQGSSYEQYF	TGTGCCAGTATTAAACAGGGGTCCTCCTACGAGCAGTACTTC